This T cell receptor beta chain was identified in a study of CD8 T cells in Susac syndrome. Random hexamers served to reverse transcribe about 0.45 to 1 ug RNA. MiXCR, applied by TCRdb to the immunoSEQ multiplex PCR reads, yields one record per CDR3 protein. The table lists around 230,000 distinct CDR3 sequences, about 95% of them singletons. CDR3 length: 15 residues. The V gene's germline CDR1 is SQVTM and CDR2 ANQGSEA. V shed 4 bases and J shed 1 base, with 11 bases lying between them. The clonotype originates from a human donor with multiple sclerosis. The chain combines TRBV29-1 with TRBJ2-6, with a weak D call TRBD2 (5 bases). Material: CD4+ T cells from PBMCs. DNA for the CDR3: TGCAGCGTTGGCCCCGGGGAATCTGGGGCCAACGTCCTGACTTTC. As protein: CSVGPGESGANVLTF.